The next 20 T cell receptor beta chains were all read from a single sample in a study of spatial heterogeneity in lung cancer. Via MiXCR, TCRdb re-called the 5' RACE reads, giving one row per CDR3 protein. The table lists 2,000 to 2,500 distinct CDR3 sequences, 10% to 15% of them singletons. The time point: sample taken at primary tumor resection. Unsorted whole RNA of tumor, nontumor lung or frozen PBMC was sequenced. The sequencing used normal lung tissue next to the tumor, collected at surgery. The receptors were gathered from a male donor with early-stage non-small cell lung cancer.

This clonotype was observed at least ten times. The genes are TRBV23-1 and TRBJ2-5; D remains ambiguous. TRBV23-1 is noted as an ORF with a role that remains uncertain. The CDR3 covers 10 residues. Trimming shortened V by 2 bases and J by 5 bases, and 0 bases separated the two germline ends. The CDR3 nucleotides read TGCGCCAGCAGTCAAGAGACCCAGTACTTC. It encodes CASSQETQYF.

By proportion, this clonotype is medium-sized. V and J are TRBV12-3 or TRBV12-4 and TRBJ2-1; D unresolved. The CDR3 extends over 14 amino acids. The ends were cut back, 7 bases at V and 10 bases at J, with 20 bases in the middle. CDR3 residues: CASNDLTLKREQFF. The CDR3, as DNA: TGTGCCAGCAACGACCTGACGCTCAAAAGGGAGCAGTTCTTC.

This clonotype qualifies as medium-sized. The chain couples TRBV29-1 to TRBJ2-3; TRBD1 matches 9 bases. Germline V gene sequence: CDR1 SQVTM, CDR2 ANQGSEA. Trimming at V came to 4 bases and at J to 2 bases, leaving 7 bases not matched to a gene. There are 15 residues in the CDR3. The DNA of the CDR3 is TGCAGCGTTGGCCGCGGGACAGGGACCACAGATACGCAGTATTTT. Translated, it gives CSVGRGTGTTDTQYF.

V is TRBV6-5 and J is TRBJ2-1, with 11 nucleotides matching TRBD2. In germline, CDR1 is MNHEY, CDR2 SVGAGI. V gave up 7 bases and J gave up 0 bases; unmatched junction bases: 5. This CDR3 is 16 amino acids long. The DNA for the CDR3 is TGTGCCAGCACTCGACTAGCGGGGAGCTCCTACAATGAGCAGTTCTTC. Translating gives CASTRLAGSSYNEQFF.

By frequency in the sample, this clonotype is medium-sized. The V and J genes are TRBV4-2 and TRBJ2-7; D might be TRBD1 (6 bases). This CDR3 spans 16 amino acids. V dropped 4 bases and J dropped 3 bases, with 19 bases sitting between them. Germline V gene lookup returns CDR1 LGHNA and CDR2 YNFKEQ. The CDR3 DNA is TGTGCCAGCAGCCTTGCGGACAGTTTGGTCGACTACGAGCAGTACTTC. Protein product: CASSLADSLVDYEQYF.

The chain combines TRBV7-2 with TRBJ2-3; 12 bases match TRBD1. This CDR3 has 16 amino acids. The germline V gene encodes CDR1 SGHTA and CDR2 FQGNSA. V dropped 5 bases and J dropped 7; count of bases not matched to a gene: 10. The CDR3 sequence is CASSRDGTGGRNTQYF. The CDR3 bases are TGTGCCAGCAGCCGCGACGGGACAGGGGGCCGGAATACGCAGTATTTT.

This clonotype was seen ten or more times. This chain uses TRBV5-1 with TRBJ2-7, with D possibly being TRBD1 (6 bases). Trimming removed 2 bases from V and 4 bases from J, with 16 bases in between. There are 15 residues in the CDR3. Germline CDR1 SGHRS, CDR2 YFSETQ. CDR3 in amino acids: CASSLGQGRGYEQYF. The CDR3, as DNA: TGCGCCAGCAGCTTAGGGCAGGGGAGAGGATACGAGCAGTACTTC.

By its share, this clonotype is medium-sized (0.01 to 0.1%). CDR3 DNA: TGTGCCAGCAGCTTAGCTCCGTATAGCGGGAGGAGGAAGTACGAGCAGTACTTC. Its protein is CASSLAPYSGRRKYEQYF. This rearrangement joins TRBV7-2 to TRBJ2-7; 10 nucleotides agree with TRBD2. The V gene end was trimmed by 0 bases and the J gene end by 4 bases; junction bases not matched to a gene: 12. Germline lookup yields CDR1 SGHTA and CDR2 FQGNSA. The CDR3 contains 18 residues. Based on the CDR3 plus reference TRBV7-2 and TRBJ2-7, the full variable domain is GAGVSQSPSNKVTEKGKDVELRCDPISGHTALYWYRQSLGQGLEFLIYFQGNSAPDKSGLPSDRFSAERTGGSVSTLTIQRTQQEDSAVYLCASSLAPYSGRRKYEQYFGPGTRLTVT.

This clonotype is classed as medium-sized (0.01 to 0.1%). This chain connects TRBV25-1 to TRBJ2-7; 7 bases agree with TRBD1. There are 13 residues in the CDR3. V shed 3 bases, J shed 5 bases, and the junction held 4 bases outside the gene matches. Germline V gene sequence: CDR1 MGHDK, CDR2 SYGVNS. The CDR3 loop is CASSDDRVHEQYF. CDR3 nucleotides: TGTGCCAGCAGTGACGACAGGGTCCACGAGCAGTACTTC.

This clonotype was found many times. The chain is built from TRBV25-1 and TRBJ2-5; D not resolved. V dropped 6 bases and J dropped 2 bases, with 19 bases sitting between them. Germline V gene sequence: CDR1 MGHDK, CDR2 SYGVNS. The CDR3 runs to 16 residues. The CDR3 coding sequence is TGTGCCAGCAGCCTCGACGGAACCAACCTACAAGAGACCCAGTACTTC. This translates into CASSLDGTNLQETQYF.

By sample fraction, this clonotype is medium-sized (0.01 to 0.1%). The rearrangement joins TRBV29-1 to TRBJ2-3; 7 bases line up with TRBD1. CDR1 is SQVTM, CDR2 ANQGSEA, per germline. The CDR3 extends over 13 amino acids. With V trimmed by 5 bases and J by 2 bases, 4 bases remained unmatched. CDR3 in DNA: TGCAGCGTTAGGACAGGATACACAGATACGCAGTATTTT. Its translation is CSVRTGYTDTQYF.

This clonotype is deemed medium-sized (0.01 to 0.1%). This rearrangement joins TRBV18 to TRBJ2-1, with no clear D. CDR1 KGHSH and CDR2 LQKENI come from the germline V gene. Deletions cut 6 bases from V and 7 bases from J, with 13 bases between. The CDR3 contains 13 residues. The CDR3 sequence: CASSLSEQNEQFF. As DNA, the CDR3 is TGTGCCAGCTCCCTCTCCGAGCAAAATGAGCAGTTCTTC.

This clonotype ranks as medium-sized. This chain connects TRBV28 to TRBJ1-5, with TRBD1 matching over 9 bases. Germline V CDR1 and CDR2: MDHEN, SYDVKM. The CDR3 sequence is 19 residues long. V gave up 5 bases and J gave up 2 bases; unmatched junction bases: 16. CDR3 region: CASSPPGQGGGGGNQPQHF. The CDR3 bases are TGTGCCAGCAGTCCTCCGGGACAGGGTGGAGGTGGGGGCAATCAGCCCCAGCATTTT.

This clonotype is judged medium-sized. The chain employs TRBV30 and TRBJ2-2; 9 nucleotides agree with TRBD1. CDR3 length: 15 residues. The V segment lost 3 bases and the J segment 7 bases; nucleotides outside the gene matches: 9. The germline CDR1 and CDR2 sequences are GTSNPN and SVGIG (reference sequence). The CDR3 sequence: CAWRGTGSGRGELFF. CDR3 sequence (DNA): TGTGCCTGGAGGGGGACAGGGTCCGGACGCGGGGAGCTGTTTTTT.

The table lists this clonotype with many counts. The CDR3 here is CASSRTANEQFF. CDR3 DNA sequence: TGTGCCAGCAGCCGGACTGCCAATGAGCAGTTCTTC. The chain recombines TRBV3-1 with TRBJ2-1; maybe TRBD2 (5 bases). The germline V gene encodes CDR1 LGHDT and CDR2 YNNKEL (reference sequence). V gave up 4 bases and J gave up 6 bases, with 7 bases separating them. The CDR3 consists of 12 residues.

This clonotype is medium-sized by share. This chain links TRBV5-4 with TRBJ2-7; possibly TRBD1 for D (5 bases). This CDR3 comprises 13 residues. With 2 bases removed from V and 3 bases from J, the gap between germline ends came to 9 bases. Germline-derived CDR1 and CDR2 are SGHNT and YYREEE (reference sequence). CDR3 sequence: CASSFQGYYEQYF. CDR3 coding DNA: TGTGCCAGCAGCTTCCAGGGCTACTACGAGCAGTACTTC.

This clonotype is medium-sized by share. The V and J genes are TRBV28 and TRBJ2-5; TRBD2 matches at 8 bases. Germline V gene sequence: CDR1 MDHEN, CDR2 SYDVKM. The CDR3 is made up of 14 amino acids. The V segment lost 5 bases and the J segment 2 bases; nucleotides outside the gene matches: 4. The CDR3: CASSPGLGQETQYF. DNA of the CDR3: TGTGCCAGCAGTCCGGGACTAGGGCAAGAGACCCAGTACTTC.

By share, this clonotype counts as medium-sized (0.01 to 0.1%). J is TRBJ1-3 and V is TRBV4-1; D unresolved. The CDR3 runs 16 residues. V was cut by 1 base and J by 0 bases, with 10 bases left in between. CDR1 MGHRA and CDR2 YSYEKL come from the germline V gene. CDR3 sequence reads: CASSQALIISGNTIYF. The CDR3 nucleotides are TGCGCCAGCAGCCAAGCACTGATTATCTCTGGAAACACCATATATTTT.

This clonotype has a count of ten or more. CDR3 nucleotides: TGTGCCAGCAGCTTAGGGGGACTTTCCTACGAGCAGTACTTC. Translated: CASSLGGLSYEQYF. The chain has TRBV7-2 and TRBJ2-7; a weak D match, TRBD2 (6 bases). V was shortened by 1 base and J by 1 base, with 8 bases between the two germline ends. Germline assignment: CDR1 SGHTA and CDR2 FQGNSA. The CDR3 extends over 14 amino acids.

Here the CDR3 DNA reads TGTGCCAGCAGCTTTGCGGGACAGGGCCAGCCCCAGCATTTT. It is translated as CASSFAGQGQPQHF. The chain couples TRBV7-2 to TRBJ1-5, with TRBD1 identical over 9 bases. This CDR3 has 14 amino acids. V shed 3 bases and J 7 bases; nucleotides not matched to a gene: 4. Per germline, CDR1 SGHTA and CDR2 FQGNSA.